The rows below give T cell receptor beta chains drawn from one sample of a study of cytomegalovirus exposure and HLA in healthy donors. Assay used: immunoSEQ multiplex PCR; TCRdb lists only in-frame clones, some missing. Here the sample spans tens of thousands of clones, 90% to 97% being singletons. The source material was PBMCs. These receptors were taken from a man between 18 and 29 years old in good health and CMV-seronegative. The CDR3 runs from the conserved cysteine through the conserved F or W. Each record gives: CDR3 DNA, CDR3 protein, J gene, D gene, clone size, CDR3 length, V gene. D genes are given only for firm matches. Rows give clone size only sometimes, using once, few, many, or a class for an expanded clone.

DNA: TGTGCCAGTAGGTATCAGGGGACGGATCAGCCCCAGCATTTT
CDR3: CASRYQGTDQPQHF
J: TRBJ1-5
D: -
size: -
length: 14
V: TRBV19

DNA: TGTGCCAGCAGCCGTAACACCGGGGAGCTGTTTTTT
CDR3: CASSRNTGELFF
J: TRBJ2-2
D: -
size: -
length: 12
V: TRBV7-9

DNA: TGTGCCAGCAGCATGGACAGACAAGAGACCCAGTACTTC
CDR3: CASSMDRQETQYF
J: TRBJ2-5
D: -
size: -
length: 13
V: TRBV7-2

DNA: TGCGCCAGCAGACCCGGACTAGTAGAAGAGACCCAGTACTTC
CDR3: CASRPGLVEETQYF
J: TRBJ2-5
D: TRBD2
size: -
length: 14
V: TRBV10-2

DNA: TGTGCCAGCAGCCCAGGGGGACAGGGTGTCTGGTACTTC
CDR3: CASSPGGQGVWYF
J: TRBJ2-7
D: TRBD1
size: -
length: 13
V: TRBV7-9

DNA: TGCGCCAGCAGCCGAAGTAGCGGGGGCAGCTACGAGCAGTACTTC
CDR3: CASSRSSGGSYEQYF
J: TRBJ2-7
D: TRBD2
size: -
length: 15
V: TRBV4-1

DNA: TGTGCCAGCATCCCCTCGGCCCTAGCGGGAGTGAGCACAGATACGCAGTATTTT
CDR3: CASIPSALAGVSTDTQYF
J: TRBJ2-3
D: TRBD2
size: -
length: 18
V: TRBV11-2

DNA: TGTGCCAGCAGCCTCCAGACTAGCGGGAGTACAGATACGCAGTATTTT
CDR3: CASSLQTSGSTDTQYF
J: TRBJ2-3
D: TRBD2
size: -
length: 16
V: TRBV13

DNA: TGTGCCAGCAGTCCCCCAGGGTCTGGCGAGCAGTACTTC
CDR3: CASSPPGSGEQYF
J: TRBJ2-7
D: -
size: -
length: 13
V: TRBV6-5

DNA: TGTGCCAGTAGTATAGTTCGTACTACCAACCACAATGAGCAGTTCTTC
CDR3: CASSIVRTTNHNEQFF
J: TRBJ2-1
D: -
size: -
length: 16
V: TRBV19

DNA: TGTGCCAGCCGACTAGCGGGAGGCACGACGGGAGATACGCAGTATTTT
CDR3: CASRLAGGTTGDTQYF
J: TRBJ2-3
D: TRBD2
size: -
length: 16
V: TRBV19

DNA: TGCAGCGTTGAAGGTCAGGGCCAAGAGACCCAGTACTTC
CDR3: CSVEGQGQETQYF
J: TRBJ2-5
D: -
size: -
length: 13
V: TRBV29-1

DNA: TGCAGCGTTGGATGGACAGGGTGGGCAGATACGCAGTATTTT
CDR3: CSVGWTGWADTQYF
J: TRBJ2-3
D: TRBD1
size: -
length: 14
V: TRBV29-1

DNA: TGTGCCAGCAGCGCCTACAGGGGCGGAGAGACCCAGTACTTC
CDR3: CASSAYRGGETQYF
J: TRBJ2-5
D: TRBD1
size: -
length: 14
V: TRBV7-8

DNA: TGTGCCAGTAGGACCGGGACAGGGAACACTGAAGCTTTCTTT
CDR3: CASRTGTGNTEAFF
J: TRBJ1-1
D: TRBD1
size: -
length: 14
V: TRBV19

DNA: TGCGCCAGCAGCTTCTGGACTAGCGGGAGTGGCAATGAGCAGTTCTTC
CDR3: CASSFWTSGSGNEQFF
J: TRBJ2-1
D: TRBD2
size: -
length: 16
V: TRBV10-2

DNA: TGTGCCAGTAGTATTGTGCGTATGAGCAATGAGCAGTTCTTC
CDR3: CASSIVRMSNEQFF
J: TRBJ2-1
D: -
size: -
length: 14
V: TRBV19

DNA: TGTGCCAGCAGCCTCTCATACAGGGGCTACCACAATGAGCAGTTCTTC
CDR3: CASSLSYRGYHNEQFF
J: TRBJ2-1
D: TRBD1
size: -
length: 16
V: TRBV7-9

DNA: TGTGCCAGCAGCTTGTTCGGCAGCGGGAGCTCCTACAATGAGCAGTTCTTC
CDR3: CASSLFGSGSSYNEQFF
J: TRBJ2-1
D: TRBD2
size: few
length: 17
V: TRBV5-6

DNA: TGTGCTAGTGGTTTGGAAGGGACAGGTCACCAAGAGACCCAGTACTTC
CDR3: CASGLEGTGHQETQYF
J: TRBJ2-5
D: TRBD1
size: -
length: 16
V: TRBV12-5

DNA: TGTGCCAGTAGTATACTGGCCAGGGGGAACGAGCAGTACTTC
CDR3: CASSILARGNEQYF
J: TRBJ2-7
D: TRBD1
size: -
length: 14
V: TRBV19

DNA: TGTGCCAGTAGCGGGGCGGGTTATGAGCAGTTCTTC
CDR3: CASSGAGYEQFF
J: TRBJ2-1
D: TRBD2
size: -
length: 12
V: TRBV2

DNA: TGTGCCAGTAGACAGGGGGTTGTGGAGACCCAGTACTTC
CDR3: CASRQGVVETQYF
J: TRBJ2-5
D: TRBD1
size: -
length: 13
V: TRBV19

DNA: TGTGCCAGCAGGTCCGGGACAGACTACGAGCAGTACTTC
CDR3: CASRSGTDYEQYF
J: TRBJ2-7
D: TRBD1
size: -
length: 13
V: TRBV5-4

DNA: TGTGCCAGCAGCTTGGGGGCGGGGGCGCTGGAGACCCAGTACTTC
CDR3: CASSLGAGALETQYF
J: TRBJ2-5
D: -
size: -
length: 15
V: TRBV5-8

DNA: TGTGCCAGCAGCCCCGGGACAGGTCGTTCCACAGATACGCAGTATTTT
CDR3: CASSPGTGRSTDTQYF
J: TRBJ2-3
D: TRBD1
size: -
length: 16
V: TRBV6-6

DNA: TGTGCCAGCAGCGTGGGGACAGGAGCCTTGTCCGAGCAGTACTTC
CDR3: CASSVGTGALSEQYF
J: TRBJ2-7
D: TRBD1
size: -
length: 15
V: TRBV9